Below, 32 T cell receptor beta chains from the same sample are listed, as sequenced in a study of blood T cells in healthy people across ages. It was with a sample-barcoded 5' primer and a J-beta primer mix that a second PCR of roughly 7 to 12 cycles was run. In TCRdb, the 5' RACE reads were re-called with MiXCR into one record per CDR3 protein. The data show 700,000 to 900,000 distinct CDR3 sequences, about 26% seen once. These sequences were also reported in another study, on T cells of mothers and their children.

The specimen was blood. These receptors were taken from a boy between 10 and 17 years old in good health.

The CDR3 is CSASRDTPSYEQYF. For the CDR3, the DNA is TGCAGTGCTAGCCGGGACACCCCCTCCTACGAGCAGTACTTC. The chain has TRBV20-1 and TRBJ2-7; maybe TRBD1 (6 bases). Germline loops: CDR1 DFQATT, CDR2 SNEGSKA (reference sequence). Trimming cost V 3 bases and J 0 bases, with 12 bases left between them. There are 14 residues in the CDR3.

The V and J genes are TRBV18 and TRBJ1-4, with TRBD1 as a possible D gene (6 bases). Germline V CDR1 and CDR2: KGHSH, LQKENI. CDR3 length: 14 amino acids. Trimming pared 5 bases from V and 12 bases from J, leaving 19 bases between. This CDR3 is CASSEDSRRLELFF. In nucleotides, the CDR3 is TGTGCCAGCTCAGAGGACAGCCGGAGGTTGGAACTGTTTTTT.

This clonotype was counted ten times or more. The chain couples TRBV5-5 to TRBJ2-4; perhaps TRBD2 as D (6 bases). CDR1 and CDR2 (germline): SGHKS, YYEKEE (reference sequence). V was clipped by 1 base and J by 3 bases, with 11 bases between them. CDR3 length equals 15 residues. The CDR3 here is CASSLPGGGKNIQYF. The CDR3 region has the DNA TGTGCCAGCAGCTTGCCTGGGGGAGGCAAAAACATTCAGTACTTC. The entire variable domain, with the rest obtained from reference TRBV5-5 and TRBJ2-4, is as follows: DAGVTQSPTHLIKTRGQQVTLRCSPISGHKSVSWYQQVLGQGPQFIFQYYEKEERGRGNFPDRFSARQFPNYSSELNVNALLLGDSALYLCASSLPGGGKNIQYFGAGTRLSVL.

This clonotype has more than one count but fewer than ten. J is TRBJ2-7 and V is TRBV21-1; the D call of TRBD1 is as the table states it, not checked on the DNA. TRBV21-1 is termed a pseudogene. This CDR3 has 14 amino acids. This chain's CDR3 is CTSSPGEADYEQYF. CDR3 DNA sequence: TGTACCAGCAGCCCCGGGGAAGCGGACTACGAGCAGTACTTC.

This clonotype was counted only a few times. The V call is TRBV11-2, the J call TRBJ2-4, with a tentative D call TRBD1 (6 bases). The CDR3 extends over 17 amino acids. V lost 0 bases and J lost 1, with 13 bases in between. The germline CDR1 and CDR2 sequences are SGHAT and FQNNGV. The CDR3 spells CASSLDRGTGAKNIQYF. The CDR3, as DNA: TGTGCCAGCAGCTTAGATAGAGGCACAGGGGCCAAAAACATTCAGTACTTC.

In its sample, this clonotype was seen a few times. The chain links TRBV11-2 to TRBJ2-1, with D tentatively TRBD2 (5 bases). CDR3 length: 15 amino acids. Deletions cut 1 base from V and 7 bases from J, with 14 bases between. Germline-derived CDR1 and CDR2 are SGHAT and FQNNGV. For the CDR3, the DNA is TGTGCCAGCAGCTTAGGGGCTAGCAACACAAATGAGCAGTTCTTC. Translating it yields CASSLGASNTNEQFF. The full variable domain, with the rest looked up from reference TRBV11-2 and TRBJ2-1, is EAGVAQSPRYKIIEKRQSVAFWCNPISGHATLYWYQQILGQGPKLLIQFQNNGVVDDSQLPKDRFSAERLKGVDSTLKIQPAKLEDSAVYLCASSLGASNTNEQFFGPGTRLTVL.

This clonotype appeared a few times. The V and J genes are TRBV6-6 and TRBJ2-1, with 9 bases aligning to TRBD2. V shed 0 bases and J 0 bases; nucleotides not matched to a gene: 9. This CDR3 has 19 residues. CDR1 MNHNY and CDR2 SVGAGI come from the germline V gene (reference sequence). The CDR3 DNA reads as TGTGCCAGCAGTTACTCGACAGCGGGGGGCCAGAGCTCCTACAATGAGCAGTTCTTC. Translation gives CASSYSTAGGQSSYNEQFF.

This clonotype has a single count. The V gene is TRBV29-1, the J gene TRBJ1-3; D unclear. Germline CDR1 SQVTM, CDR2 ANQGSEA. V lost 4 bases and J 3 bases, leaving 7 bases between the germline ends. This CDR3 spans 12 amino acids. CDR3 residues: CSVVTVGNTIYF. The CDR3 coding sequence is TGCAGCGTTGTGACGGTTGGAAACACCATATATTTT.

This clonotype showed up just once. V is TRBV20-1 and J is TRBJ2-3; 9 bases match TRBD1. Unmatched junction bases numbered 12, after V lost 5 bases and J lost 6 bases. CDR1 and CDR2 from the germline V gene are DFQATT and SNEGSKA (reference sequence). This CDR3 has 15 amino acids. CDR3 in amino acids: CSAYRTGVVYDTQYF. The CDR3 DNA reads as TGCAGTGCTTACCGGACAGGGGTCGTGTATGATACGCAGTATTTT.

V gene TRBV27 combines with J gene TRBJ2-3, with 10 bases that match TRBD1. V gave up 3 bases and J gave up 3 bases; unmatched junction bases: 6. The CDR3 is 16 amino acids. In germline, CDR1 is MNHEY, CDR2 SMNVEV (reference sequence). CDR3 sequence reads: CASSFSGQGETDTQYF. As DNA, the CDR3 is TGTGCCAGCAGTTTCTCCGGACAGGGGGAAACAGATACGCAGTATTTT.

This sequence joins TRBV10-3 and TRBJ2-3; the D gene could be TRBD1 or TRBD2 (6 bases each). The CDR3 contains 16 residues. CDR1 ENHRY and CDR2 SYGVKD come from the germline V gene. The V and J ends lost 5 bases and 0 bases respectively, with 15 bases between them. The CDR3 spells CAISSGGQGSTDTQYF. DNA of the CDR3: TGTGCCATCAGTTCCGGGGGCCAGGGGAGCACAGATACGCAGTATTTT.

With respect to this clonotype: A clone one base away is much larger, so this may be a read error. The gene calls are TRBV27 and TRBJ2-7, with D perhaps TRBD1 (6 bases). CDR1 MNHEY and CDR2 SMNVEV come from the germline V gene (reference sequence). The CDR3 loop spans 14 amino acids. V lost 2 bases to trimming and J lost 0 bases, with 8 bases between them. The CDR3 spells CASSLRGNSYEQYF. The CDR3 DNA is TGTGCCAGCAGTTTAAGGGGGAACTCCTACGAGCAGTACTTC.

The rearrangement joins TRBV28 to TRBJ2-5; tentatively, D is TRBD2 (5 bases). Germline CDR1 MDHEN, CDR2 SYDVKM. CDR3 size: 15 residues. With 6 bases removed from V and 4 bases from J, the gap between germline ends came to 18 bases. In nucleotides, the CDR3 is TGTGCCAGCAGCCGCCCGAGCGGAAACGTAGAGACCCAGTACTTC. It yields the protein CASSRPSGNVETQYF.

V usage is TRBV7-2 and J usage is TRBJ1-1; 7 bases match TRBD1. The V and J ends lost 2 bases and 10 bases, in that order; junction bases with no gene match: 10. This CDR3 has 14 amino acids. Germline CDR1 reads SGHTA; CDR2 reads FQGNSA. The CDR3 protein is CASSLQRGQGVAFF. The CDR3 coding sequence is TGTGCCAGCAGCTTACAACGAGGCCAGGGGGTAGCTTTCTTT.

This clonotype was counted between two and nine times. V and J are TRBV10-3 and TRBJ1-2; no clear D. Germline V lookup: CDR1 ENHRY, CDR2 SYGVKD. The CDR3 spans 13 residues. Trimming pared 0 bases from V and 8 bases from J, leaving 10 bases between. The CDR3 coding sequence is TGTGCCATCAGTGAGTCAAGAGAATTCGGCTACACCTTC. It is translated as CAISESREFGYTF.

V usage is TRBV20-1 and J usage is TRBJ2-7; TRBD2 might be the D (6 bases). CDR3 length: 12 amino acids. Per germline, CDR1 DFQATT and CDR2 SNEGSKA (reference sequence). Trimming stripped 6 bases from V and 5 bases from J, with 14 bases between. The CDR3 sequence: CSASSGGDEQYF. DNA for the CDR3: TGCAGTGCCTCCTCCGGGGGAGACGAGCAGTACTTC.

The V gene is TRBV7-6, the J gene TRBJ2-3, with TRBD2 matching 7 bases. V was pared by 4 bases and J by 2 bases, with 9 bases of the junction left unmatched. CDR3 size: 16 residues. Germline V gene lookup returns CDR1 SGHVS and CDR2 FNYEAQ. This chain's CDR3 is CASSSLAGGLTDTQYF. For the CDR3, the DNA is TGTGCCAGCAGCTCTTTAGCGGGTGGGCTCACAGATACGCAGTATTTT.

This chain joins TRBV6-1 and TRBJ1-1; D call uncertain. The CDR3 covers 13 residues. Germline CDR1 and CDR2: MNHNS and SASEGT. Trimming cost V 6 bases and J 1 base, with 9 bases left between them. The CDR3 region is CASRGNSNTEAFF. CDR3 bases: TGTGCCAGCAGGGGAAACTCGAACACTGAAGCTTTCTTT.

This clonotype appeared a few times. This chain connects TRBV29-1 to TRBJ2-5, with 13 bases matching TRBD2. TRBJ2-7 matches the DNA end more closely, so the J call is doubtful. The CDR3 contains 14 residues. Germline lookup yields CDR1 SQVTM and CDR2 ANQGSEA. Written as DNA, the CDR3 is TGCAGCGTAAGGACTAGCGGGGGAACCTACGAGCAGTACTTC. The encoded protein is CSVRTSGGTYEQYF.

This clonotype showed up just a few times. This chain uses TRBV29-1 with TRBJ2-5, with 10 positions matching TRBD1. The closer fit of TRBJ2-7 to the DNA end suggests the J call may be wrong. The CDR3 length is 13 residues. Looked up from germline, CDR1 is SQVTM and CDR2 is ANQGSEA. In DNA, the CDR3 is TGCAGCGTCCCGGGACAGGGGACATCCGAGCAGTACTTC. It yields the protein CSVPGQGTSEQYF.

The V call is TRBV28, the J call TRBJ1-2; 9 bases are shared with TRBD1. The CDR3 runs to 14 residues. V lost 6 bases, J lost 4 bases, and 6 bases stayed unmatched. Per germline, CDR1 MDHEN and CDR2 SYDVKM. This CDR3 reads CASRWDRAPYGYTF. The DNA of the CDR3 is TGTGCCAGCAGGTGGGACAGGGCTCCCTATGGCTACACCTTC.

The CDR3 nucleotides read TGTGCCAGCAGTTACCCGTCGGCGCAGGCCAATGAGCAGTTCTTC. Protein sequence: CASSYPSAQANEQFF. The chain has TRBV6-5 and TRBJ2-5; D not resolved. The J call could be wrong; TRBJ2-1 is a better fit for the DNA end. This CDR3 has 15 amino acids. The germline gives CDR1 MNHEY, CDR2 SVGAGI.

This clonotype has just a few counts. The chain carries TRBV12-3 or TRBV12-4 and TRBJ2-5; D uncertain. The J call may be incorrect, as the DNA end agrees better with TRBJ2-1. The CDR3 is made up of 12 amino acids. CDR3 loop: CASSPDRGKQFF. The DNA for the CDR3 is TGTGCCAGCAGTCCCGATCGTGGGAAACAGTTCTTC.

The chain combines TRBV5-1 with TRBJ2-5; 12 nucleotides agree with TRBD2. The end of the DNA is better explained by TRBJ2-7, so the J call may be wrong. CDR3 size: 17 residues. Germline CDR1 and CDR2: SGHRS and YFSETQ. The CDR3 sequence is CASSLGASGGDSYEQYF. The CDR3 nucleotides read TGCGCCAGCAGCTTGGGGGCTAGCGGGGGGGACTCCTACGAGCAGTACTTC.

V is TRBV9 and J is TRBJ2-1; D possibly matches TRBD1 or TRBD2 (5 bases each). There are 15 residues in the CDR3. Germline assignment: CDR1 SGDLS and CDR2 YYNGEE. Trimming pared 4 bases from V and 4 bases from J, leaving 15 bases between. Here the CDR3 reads CASSPGDPRYNEQFF. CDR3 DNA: TGTGCCAGCAGCCCTGGGGACCCTCGATACAATGAGCAGTTCTTC.

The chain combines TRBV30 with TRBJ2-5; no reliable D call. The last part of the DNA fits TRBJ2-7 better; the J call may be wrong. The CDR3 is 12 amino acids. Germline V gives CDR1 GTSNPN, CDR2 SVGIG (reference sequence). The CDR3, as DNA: TGTGCCTGCACCTCAGCAGCCTACGAGCAGTACTTC. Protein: CACTSAAYEQYF.

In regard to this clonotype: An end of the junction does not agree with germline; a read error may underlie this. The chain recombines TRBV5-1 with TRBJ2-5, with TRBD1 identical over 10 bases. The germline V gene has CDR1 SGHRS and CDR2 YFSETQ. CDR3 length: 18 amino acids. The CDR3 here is CASSLARDRGPSSYEQCF. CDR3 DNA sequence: TGCGCCAGCAGCTTGGCCCGGGACAGGGGTCCTTCCTCCTACGAGCAGTGCTTC.

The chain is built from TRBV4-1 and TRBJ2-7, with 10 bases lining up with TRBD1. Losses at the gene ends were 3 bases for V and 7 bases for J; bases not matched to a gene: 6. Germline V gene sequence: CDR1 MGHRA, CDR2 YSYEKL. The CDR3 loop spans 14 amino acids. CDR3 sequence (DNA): TGCGCCAGCAGCCATTTCGGACAGGGGGGAGAGCAGTACTTC. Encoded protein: CASSHFGQGGEQYF.

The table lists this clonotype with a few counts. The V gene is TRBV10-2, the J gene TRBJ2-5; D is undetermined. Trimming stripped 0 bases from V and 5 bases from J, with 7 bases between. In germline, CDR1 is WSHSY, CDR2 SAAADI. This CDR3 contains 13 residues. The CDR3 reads CASSESVGETQYF. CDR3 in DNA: TGCGCCAGCAGTGAGTCGGTCGGTGAGACCCAGTACTTC.

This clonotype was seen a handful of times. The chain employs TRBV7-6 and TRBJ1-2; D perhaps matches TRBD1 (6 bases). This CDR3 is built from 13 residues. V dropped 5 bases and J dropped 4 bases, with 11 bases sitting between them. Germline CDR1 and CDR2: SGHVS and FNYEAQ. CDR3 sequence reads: CASSRGGTYGYTF. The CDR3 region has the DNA TGTGCCAGCAGCAGAGGGGGTACCTATGGCTACACCTTC.

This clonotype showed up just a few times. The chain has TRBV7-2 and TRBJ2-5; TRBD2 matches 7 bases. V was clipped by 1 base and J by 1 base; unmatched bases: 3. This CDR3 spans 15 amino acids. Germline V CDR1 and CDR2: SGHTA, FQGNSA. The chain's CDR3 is CASSLVSSGQETQYF. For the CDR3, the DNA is TGTGCCAGCAGCTTAGTATCTAGCGGCCAAGAGACCCAGTACTTC.

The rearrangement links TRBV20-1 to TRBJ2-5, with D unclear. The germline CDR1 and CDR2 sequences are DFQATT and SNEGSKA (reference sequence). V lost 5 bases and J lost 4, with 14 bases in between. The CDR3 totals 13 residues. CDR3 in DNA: TGCAGTGCTCAAGGCCGGGTAGCAGAGACCCAGTACTTC. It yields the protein CSAQGRVAETQYF.